Below are 9 T cell receptor beta chains sequenced from a single sample in a study of blood T cell repertoires in COVID-19. Clones were read by immunoSEQ multiplex PCR, and TCRdb kept only the in-frame ones, dropping some. This table holds roughly 230,000 clones, about 90% found once. The sample comprised peripheral blood. The receptor set was obtained from a woman aged 60-75 years with COVID-19, enrolled during active disease.

The rearrangement links TRBV5-6 to TRBJ1-4, with TRBD1 as a possible D gene (6 bases). CDR3 length equals 15 residues. Looked up from germline, CDR1 is SGHDT and CDR2 is YYEEEE. V was shortened by 0 bases and J by 8 bases, with 14 bases between the two germline ends. The CDR3 nucleotides read TGTGCCAGCAGCTTGGCCTACAGGGAAGGGGAAAAACTGTTTTTT. This sequence encodes CASSLAYREGEKLFF.

The V call is TRBV19, the J call TRBJ1-6, with D tentatively TRBD1 (6 bases). V dropped 3 bases and J dropped 7 bases, with 16 bases sitting between them. Germline assignment: CDR1 LNHDA and CDR2 SQIVND (reference sequence). The CDR3 is made up of 16 amino acids. CDR3 in amino acids: CASSILQGARNSPLHF. In nucleotides, the CDR3 is TGTGCCAGTAGTATTTTACAGGGCGCTCGGAATTCACCCCTCCACTTT.

The rearrangement links TRBV5-5 to TRBJ2-3; TRBD2 might be the D (6 bases). Trimming shortened V by 4 bases and J by 4 bases, and 10 bases separated the two germline ends. Germline assignment: CDR1 SGHKS and CDR2 YYEKEE (reference sequence). This CDR3 is 13 amino acids long. CDR3 sequence (DNA): TGTGCCAGCAGCGTAGAGCGGGCAGATACGCAGTATTTT. This translates into CASSVERADTQYF.

The chain recombines TRBV7-9 with TRBJ1-1; D is unclear. CDR3 length equals 17 residues. Trimming removed 1 base from V and 0 bases from J, with 15 bases in between. Germline lookup yields CDR1 SEHNR and CDR2 FQNEAQ (reference sequence). The CDR3 sequence: CASSLDPQTMMNTEAFF. The CDR3 coding sequence is TGTGCCAGCAGCTTAGACCCACAGACAATGATGAACACTGAAGCTTTCTTT.

The chain carries TRBV18 and TRBJ2-7; D is unresolved. V lost 3 bases and J 2 bases, leaving 11 bases between the germline ends. The CDR3 spans 14 residues. Germline CDR1 is KGHSH and CDR2 is LQKENI. Here the CDR3 DNA reads TGTGCCAGCTCACCTCCACAGTTTCCCTACGAGCAGTACTTC. The encoded protein is CASSPPQFPYEQYF.

The genes are TRBV7-2 and TRBJ1-2; D may be TRBD1 (5 bases). Trimming took 5 bases from V and 1 from J, leaving 11 bases between them. This CDR3 has 14 amino acids. Germline V lookup: CDR1 SGHTA, CDR2 FQGNSA. This CDR3 is CASSIEQDNYGYTF. The CDR3 DNA reads TGTGCCAGCAGCATTGAACAGGATAACTATGGCTACACCTTC. Looking up the rest from reference TRBV7-2 and TRBJ1-2 gives the full variable domain: GAGVSQSPSNKVTEKGKDVELRCDPISGHTALYWYRQSLGQGLEFLIYFQGNSAPDKSGLPSDRFSAERTGGSVSTLTIQRTQQEDSAVYLCASSIEQDNYGYTFGSGTRLTVV.

This sequence joins TRBV3-1 (or the pseudogene TRBV3-2) and TRBJ2-2, with D hard to call. Germline CDR1 is LGHDT and CDR2 is YNNKEL (reference sequence). The CDR3 extends over 13 amino acids. Trimming stripped 1 base from V and 2 bases from J, with 2 bases between. CDR3: CASSQVNTGELFF. The CDR3 nucleotides read TGTGCCAGCAGCCAAGTAAACACCGGGGAGCTGTTTTTT.

This chain links TRBV5-1 with TRBJ2-3; TRBD2 agrees at 14 bases. V dropped 5 bases and J dropped 5; count of bases not matched to a gene: 7. CDR3 length: 16 amino acids. CDR1 and CDR2 from the germline V gene are SGHRS and YFSETQ. This CDR3 reads CASSTTSGGAVDTQYF. CDR3 nucleotide sequence: TGCGCCAGCAGTACGACTAGCGGGGGGGCCGTAGATACGCAGTATTTT.

The chain links TRBV4-3 to TRBJ2-6; unclear D gene. The V and J ends lost 4 bases and 4 bases respectively, with 8 bases between them. The CDR3 length is 14 residues. Germline CDR1 LGHNA, CDR2 YSLEER. DNA for the CDR3: TGCGCCAGCAGCCTCGAGGCCGGGGCCAACGTCCTGACTTTC. Translation gives CASSLEAGANVLTF.